The TCR beta chain described here comes from a study of cytomegalovirus exposure and HLA in healthy donors. About this clone: Its antigen is undetermined.

The PCR contained 60 Vbeta and 13 Jbeta primers. How the authors handled the data: About 88 million unique TCR beta chains, around 11 million of them shared, were counted by a later analysis. TCRdb keeps only in-frame clones here, not all; method: immunoSEQ multiplex PCR. Clone size and V and J calls were adopted from that table, with D and trimming inferred from the DNA. The sample carries roughly 200,000 clones, 70% to 80% recorded once. Study-wide results and limits: It was reported that TCR beta sequences correctly inferred the HLA-A and HLA-B alleles for most subjects. The listing of about 150 TCR beta chains classed them as cytomegalovirus-associated.

This CDR3 has 16 amino acids. Germline CDR1 is LNHDA and CDR2 is SQIVND (reference sequence). V was pared by 1 base and J by 3 bases, with 5 bases of the junction left unmatched. The receptor comes from a man aged 60 to 69 in good health and CMV-seronegative. The chain is built from TRBV19 and TRBJ2-2; 7 bases fit TRBD1. Sequencing used PBMCs. In nucleotides, the CDR3 is TGTGCCAGTAGTATAGTTGAGACAGGGTACACCGGGGAGCTGTTTTTT. It translates to CASSIVETGYTGELFF.